This TCR beta chain was found in a study of cytomegalovirus exposure and HLA in healthy donors. Study-wide results and caveats: According to an earlier analysis, most TCR beta V segments yielded productive rearrangements about 87% or about 30% of the time.

With respect to this clone: What it binds is unknown.

The CDR3 has 17 residues. The ends were cut back, 2 bases at V and 1 base at J, with 19 bases in the middle. The germline gives CDR1 SGHRS, CDR2 YFSETQ. Both 60 Vbeta primers and 13 Jbeta primers went into the PCR. TCRdb keeps only in-frame clones here, not all; method: immunoSEQ multiplex PCR. The table includes about 94,000 clones, roughly 80% detected once. The TCR comes from a man in his forties or fifties in good health and CMV-seropositive. The sequencing sample was made of PBMCs. The chain employs TRBV5-1 and TRBJ2-7; D is perhaps TRBD2 (7 bases). For the CDR3, the DNA is TGCGCCAGCAGCTTTGCGGGGGCGGGACTCCTTTCCTACGAGCAGTACTTC. It encodes CASSFAGAGLLSYEQYF.